The present T cell receptor beta chain was sequenced within a study of human T cells and chemical hapten exposure. At the level of the study: Patches with 0.01% DPC went on the upper back, and the tests were read at 6 days. Whole-study findings and limits: Expanded TCRs showed more large CDR3 clusters than pre-sensitization or healthy control sets. Among TCRs, those above 1 in 1000 frequency were unaffected by DPC sensitization.

In this sample, this clonotype turned up many times. Its target is unknown. Individual cDNA molecules each carried unique molecular identifiers attached by the library. From the RACE reads, TCRdb called clonotypes with MiXCR, one entry per CDR3 protein. The sample has roughly 100,000 distinct CDR3 sequences; 11% are singletons. Germline V gene sequence: CDR1 DFQATT, CDR2 SNEGSKA (reference sequence). The CDR3 covers 14 residues. V was pared by 5 bases and J by 2 bases, with 13 bases between. Time point specified: patch test 1, 2 weeks after DPC sensitization. Treatment here: therapeutic diphenylcyclopropenone sensitization with weekly scalp DPC.

The source material was whole blood, sampled in connection with sensitization to the hapten diphenylcyclopropenone (DPC). V is TRBV20-1 and J is TRBJ2-1; tentative D call: TRBD2 (6 bases). The TCR originated in a middle-aged woman with alopecia areata. Some clones in this sample may be carry-over from other donors' samples. As DNA, the CDR3 is TGCAGTGCTGGGACTCTAGTCGCCTACAATGAGCAGTTCTTC. This translates into CSAGTLVAYNEQFF.